This T cell receptor (beta chain) is from a study of blood T cells in healthy people across ages. For the second PCR, which ran for roughly 7 to 11 cycles, a sample-barcoded 5' primer and a J-beta primer mix were used. TCRdb processed the 5' RACE reads anew with MiXCR; each CDR3 protein has one entry. The top ten hold 3.6% of the sample, which has a few hundred thousand distinct CDR3 sequences, about 29% seen once. This clonotype occurred a few times. V was cut by 4 bases and J by 4 bases, with 14 bases left in between. This CDR3 spans 14 amino acids. Germline V gene data show CDR1 as SGHTS and CDR2 as YDEGEE. The sample also formed part of further work on T cells of mothers and their children. That paper notes: Using the M1S primer, the second PCR added sample barcodes along with 2-4 random nucleotides.

This receptor was obtained from a boy aged 2 to 10 in good health. The rearrangement uses TRBV5-8 and TRBJ1-1; D possibly corresponds to TRBD1 (5 bases). The sequencing sample was made of blood. CDR3 sequence reads: CASSTLLGTTEAFF. The CDR3 coding sequence is TGTGCCAGCAGCACGCTGTTGGGGACCACTGAAGCTTTCTTT.